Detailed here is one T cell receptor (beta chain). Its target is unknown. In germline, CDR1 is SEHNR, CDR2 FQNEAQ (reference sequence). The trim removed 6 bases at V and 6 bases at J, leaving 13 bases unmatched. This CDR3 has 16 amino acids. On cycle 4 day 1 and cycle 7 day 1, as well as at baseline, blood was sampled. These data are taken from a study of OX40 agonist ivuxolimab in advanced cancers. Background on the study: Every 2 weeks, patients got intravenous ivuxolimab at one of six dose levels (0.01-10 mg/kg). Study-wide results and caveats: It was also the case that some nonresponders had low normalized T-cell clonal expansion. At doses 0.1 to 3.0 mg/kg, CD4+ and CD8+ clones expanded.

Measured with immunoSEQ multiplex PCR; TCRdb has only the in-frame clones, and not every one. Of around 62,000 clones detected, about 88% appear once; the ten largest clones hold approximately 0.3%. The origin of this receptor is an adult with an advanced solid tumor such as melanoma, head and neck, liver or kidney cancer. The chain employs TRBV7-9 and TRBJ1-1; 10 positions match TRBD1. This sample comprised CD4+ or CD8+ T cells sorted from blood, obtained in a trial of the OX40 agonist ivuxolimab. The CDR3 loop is CASSQTVTGGIAEAFF. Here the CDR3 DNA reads TGTGCCAGCAGTCAGACGGTGACAGGGGGCATCGCTGAAGCTTTCTTT.